One T cell receptor beta chain is described in this entry. Its antigen is as yet unknown. The primer mix had 60 Vbeta and 13 Jbeta primers. Assay used: immunoSEQ multiplex PCR; TCRdb lists only in-frame clones, some missing. The sample carries about 130,000 clones, around two thirds recorded once. Trimming cost V 5 bases and J 4 bases; bases outside gene matches: 9. The CDR3 extends over 15 amino acids. CDR1 SGHVS and CDR2 FNYEAQ come from the germline V gene. The sample comes from a study of cytomegalovirus exposure and HLA in healthy donors. Whole-study context: HLA-typed donors were the source of approximately 88 million unique TCRs held in an early data release. Points from the study as a whole: It was only CMV serostatus that was available as immune exposure information. Common viral pathogens were later found to be apparently linked to several of the most significant clusters. Most TCR beta V segments were productive about 90% or about 30% of the time in an earlier analysis.

The source is a man between 60 and 75 years old in good health and CMV-seropositive. The chain recombines TRBV7-6 with TRBJ2-7; 9 bases map to TRBD1. Sample: PBMCs. This CDR3 is CASSPRPGTGYEQYF. The CDR3 coding sequence is TGTGCCAGCAGCCCACGTCCCGGGACAGGGTACGAGCAGTACTTC. The full variable domain, completed using reference TRBV7-6 and TRBJ2-7, is GAGVSQSPRYKVTKRGQDVALRCDPISGHVSLYWYRQALGQGPEFLTYFNYEAQQDKSGLPNDRFSAERPEGSISTLTIQRTEQRDSAMYRCASSPRPGTGYEQYFGPGTRLTVT.